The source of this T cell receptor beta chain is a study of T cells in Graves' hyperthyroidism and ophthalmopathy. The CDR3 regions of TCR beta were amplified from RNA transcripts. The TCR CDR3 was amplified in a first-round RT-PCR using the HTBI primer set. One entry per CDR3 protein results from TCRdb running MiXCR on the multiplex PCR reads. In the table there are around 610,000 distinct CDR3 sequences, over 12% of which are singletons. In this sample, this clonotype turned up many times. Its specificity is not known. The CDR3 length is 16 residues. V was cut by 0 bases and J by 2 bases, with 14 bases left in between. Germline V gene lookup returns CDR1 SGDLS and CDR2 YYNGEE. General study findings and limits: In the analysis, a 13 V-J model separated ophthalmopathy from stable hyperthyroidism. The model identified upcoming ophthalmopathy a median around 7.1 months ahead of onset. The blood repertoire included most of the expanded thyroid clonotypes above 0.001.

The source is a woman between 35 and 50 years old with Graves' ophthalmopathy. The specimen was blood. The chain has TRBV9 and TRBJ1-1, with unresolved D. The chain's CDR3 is CASSVGGGGRNTEAFF. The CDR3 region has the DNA TGTGCCAGCAGCGTAGGAGGTGGAGGCCGTAACACTGAAGCTTTCTTT.